A single sample gave rise to the 16 T cell receptor beta chains below, sequenced in a study of T cell responses to AZD1222 COVID-19 vaccine (dated by TCRdb to 2020 to 2022). The method was the immunoSEQ multiplex PCR assay. Imported from immuneACCESS, the table was reduced by TCRdb to in-frame sequences with V and J called. These copies leave out some clones; in studies compared against another copy, an unresolved V gene accounts for under half, and the cause of the remainder is not known. Here the sample has 150,000 to 180,000 clones; 85% to 90% occur a single time. About a tenth of the sample lies in the top ten. The time point label corresponds to: about 28 days (+/-7) after the second vaccine dose. This material consisted of peripheral blood, taken 28 days after the second AZD1222 dose. All receptors derive from an adult who received the AZD1222 COVID-19 vaccine.

V gene TRBV16 combines with J gene TRBJ1-5, with a tentative D call TRBD1 (5 bases). Trimming left V 2 bases short and J 2 bases short, with 7 bases between. Germline CDR1 KGHSY, CDR2 FQNENV. The CDR3 loop spans 14 amino acids. CDR3 region: CASSQGAGNQPQHF. In DNA form, the CDR3 reads TGTGCCAGCAGCCAAGGGGCGGGCAATCAGCCCCAGCATTTT.

The rearrangement links TRBV29-1 to TRBJ1-4; possible D gene TRBD1, 5 bases. The CDR3 sequence is 16 residues long. Germline V gene lookup returns CDR1 SQVTM and CDR2 ANQGSEA. The CDR3 loop reads CTNLPRDGAINEKLFF. CDR3 nucleotide sequence: TGCACCAACCTCCCTCGGGACGGAGCTATTAATGAAAAACTGTTTTTT.

This clone was picked up a small number of times. The V and J genes are TRBV19 and TRBJ1-5, with TRBD1 as a possible D gene (5 bases). CDR1 LNHDA and CDR2 SQIVND come from the germline V gene (reference sequence). This CDR3 is built from 18 residues. V shed 0 bases and J shed 0 bases, with 15 bases lying between them. In DNA, the CDR3 is TGTGCCAGTAGTATAGATGGGGGTTATAGGGGTAGCAATCAGCCCCAGCATTTT. As protein: CASSIDGGYRGSNQPQHF.

CDR3 in amino acids: CASSLLAGYEQYF. CDR3 coding DNA: TGTGCCAGTAGTCTCCTAGCGGGCTACGAGCAGTACTTC. This sequence joins TRBV19 and TRBJ2-7; 8 bases match TRBD2. The germline CDR1 and CDR2 sequences are LNHDA and SQIVND (reference sequence). V trimming: 5 bases; J trimming: 3 bases; junction bases outside the gene matches: 3. The CDR3 runs 13 residues.

V gene TRBV6-5 combines with J gene TRBJ1-6; D is unclear. V was trimmed by 7 bases and J by 4 bases, leaving 14 bases between them. Germline values: CDR1 MNHEY, CDR2 SVGAGI. The CDR3 length is 15 residues. The CDR3 DNA is TGTGCCAGCACCACGGGCAGCCCTTATAATTCACCCCTCCACTTT. It codes for CASTTGSPYNSPLHF.

The chain is built from TRBV24-1 and TRBJ2-7; D possibly matches TRBD1 or TRBD2 (5 bases each). The CDR3 is made up of 14 amino acids. Trimming took 3 bases from V and 2 from J, leaving 10 bases between them. Germline V gives CDR1 KGHDR, CDR2 SFDVKD. The CDR3, as DNA: TGTGCCACCAGTGATCCGGGACCTACCTACGAGCAGTACTTC. The encoded protein is CATSDPGPTYEQYF.

The chain uses TRBV27 and TRBJ1-2; D is ambiguous. The V end lost 3 bases, the J end lost 7 bases, and 12 bases lay between the germline ends. The CDR3 covers 13 residues. CDR1 is MNHEY and CDR2 is SMNVEV in the germline V gene (reference sequence). The CDR3 region is CASSLKGISGYTF. For the CDR3, the DNA is TGTGCCAGCAGTTTGAAAGGGATCAGTGGCTACACCTTC.

CDR3 nucleotide sequence: TGTGCCAGCACCGCAGGGGGAGCACCCACCGGGGAGCTGTTTTTT. Protein product: CASTAGGAPTGELFF. The chain links TRBV27 to TRBJ2-2; 7 bases agree with TRBD1. The junction had 9 bases not matched to a gene; V was cut back by 7 bases and J by 4 bases. Per germline, CDR1 MNHEY and CDR2 SMNVEV (reference sequence). The CDR3 is 15 residues long.

V usage is TRBV18 and J usage is TRBJ2-1, with 8 bases matching TRBD1. Trimming at V came to 3 bases and at J to 0 bases, leaving 1 base not matched to a gene. The CDR3 extends over 15 amino acids. The germline V gene has CDR1 KGHSH and CDR2 LQKENI. In nucleotides, the CDR3 is TGTGCCAGCTCACCCGACAGGGGCTCCTACAATGAGCAGTTCTTC. Amino acid sequence: CASSPDRGSYNEQFF. The full variable domain, its missing parts supplied by reference TRBV18 and TRBJ2-1, is NAGVMQNPRHLVRRRGQEARLRCSPMKGHSHVYWYRQLPEEGLKFMVYLQKENIIDESGMPKERFSAEFPKEGPSILRIQQVVRGDSAAYFCASSPDRGSYNEQFFGPGTRLTVL.

The V gene is TRBV27, the J gene TRBJ1-6, with a possible D match to TRBD1 (5 bases). This CDR3 contains 16 residues. CDR1 MNHEY and CDR2 SMNVEV come from the germline V gene (reference sequence). Trimming cost V 1 base and J 1 base, with 8 bases left between them. The CDR3 DNA sequence: TGTGCCAGCAGTTTATTCGGGGGTTCCTATAATTCACCCCTCCACTTT. This codes for CASSLFGGSYNSPLHF.

This clone was counted once. The V call is TRBV19, the J call TRBJ1-1; D is ambiguous. Between the trimmed V and J ends, which lost 6 bases and 3 bases, there was a span of 8 bases. This CDR3 is built from 12 residues. The germline V gene encodes CDR1 LNHDA and CDR2 SQIVND (reference sequence). CDR3 residues: CASRRRDTEAFF. CDR3 DNA: TGTGCCAGTAGACGTCGGGACACTGAAGCTTTCTTT. The full variable domain, with the rest looked up from reference TRBV19 and TRBJ1-1, is DGGITQSPKYLFRKEGQNVTLSCEQNLNHDAMYWYRQDPGQGLRLIYYSQIVNDFQKGDIAEGYSVSREKKESFPLTVTSAQKNPTAFYLCASRRRDTEAFFGQGTRLTVV.

This clone occurred many times. This rearrangement joins TRBV30 to TRBJ2-5, with unresolved D. The germline CDR1 and CDR2 sequences are GTSNPN and SVGIG (reference sequence). V lost 0 bases, J lost 0 bases, and 11 bases lay in between. The CDR3 consists of 15 residues. This CDR3 reads CAWSVSFSNQETQYF. CDR3 DNA: TGTGCCTGGAGTGTTTCCTTCAGCAACCAAGAGACCCAGTACTTC.

The J gene is TRBJ1-1, the V gene TRBV7-9, with a tentative D call TRBD1 (6 bases). The CDR3 length is 15 residues. Germline CDR1 reads SEHNR; CDR2 reads FQNEAQ (reference sequence). With 3 bases removed from V and 0 bases from J, the gap between germline ends came to 11 bases. DNA for the CDR3: TGTGCCAGCAGCTTTTTAACAGGGCTGAACACTGAAGCTTTCTTT. It codes for CASSFLTGLNTEAFF. The variable domain in full, completed from reference TRBV7-9 and TRBJ1-1, reads DTGVSQNPRHKITKRGQNVTFRCDPISEHNRLYWYRQTLGQGPEFLTYFQNEAQLEKSRLLSDRFSAERPKGSFSTLEIQRTEQGDSAMYLCASSFLTGLNTEAFFGQGTRLTVV.

The rearrangement uses TRBV19 and TRBJ2-1; D is perhaps TRBD1 or TRBD2 (5 bases each). Germline CDR1 and CDR2: LNHDA and SQIVND (reference sequence). The V end lost 1 base, the J end lost 4 bases, and 11 bases lay between the germline ends. This CDR3 has 15 residues. CDR3 in DNA: TGTGCCAGTAGTATAGTCAGCGGACATTACAATGAGCAGTTCTTC. Protein sequence: CASSIVSGHYNEQFF.

The V gene is TRBV15, the J gene TRBJ2-3; D call uncertain. V dropped 3 bases and J dropped 2 bases, with 12 bases sitting between them. This CDR3 has 15 residues. The V gene's germline CDR1 is LNHNV and CDR2 YYDKDF (reference sequence). The chain's CDR3 is CATSRGIDTTDTQYF. The CDR3 DNA is TGTGCCACCAGCAGGGGGATTGATACCACAGATACGCAGTATTTT.

V usage is TRBV5-4 and J usage is TRBJ2-2; D perhaps matches TRBD1 (6 bases). Trimming shortened V by 4 bases and J by 4 bases, and 20 bases separated the two germline ends. Germline loops: CDR1 SGHNT, CDR2 YYREEE (reference sequence). This CDR3 has 17 residues. CDR3 residues: CASSPRQVDWSTGELFF. For the CDR3, the DNA is TGTGCCAGCAGCCCGAGACAGGTTGATTGGTCCACCGGGGAGCTGTTTTTT.